The 11 T cell receptor beta chains below all came from one sample that was sequenced in a study of blood T cell repertoires in COVID-19. Clones were sequenced by immunoSEQ multiplex PCR, and TCRdb holds only the in-frame ones, with some missing. The sample carries about 110,000 clones, roughly 80% recorded once. Material for sequencing was peripheral blood. The receptors here all came from a woman aged 70-85 years with acute or convalescent COVID-19.

CDR3 bases: TGTGCCAGCAGTTTCCAGGGGAGCACTGAAGCTTTCTTT. This translates into CASSFQGSTEAFF. The genes are TRBV28 and TRBJ1-1; TRBD1 is a possible D gene (6 bases). Per the germline V gene, CDR1 is MDHEN and CDR2 is SYDVKM. The CDR3 sequence is 13 residues long. V lost 3 bases and J lost 4, with 9 bases in between.

The chain joins TRBV5-1 to TRBJ2-5; maybe TRBD2 (7 bases). The V and J ends lost 0 bases and 4 bases respectively, with 16 bases between them. CDR1 and CDR2 (germline): SGHRS, YFSETQ. CDR3 length equals 16 residues. The CDR3 sequence is CASSLGSVGGRETQYF. CDR3 DNA: TGCGCCAGCAGCTTGGGGAGCGTGGGGGGGCGAGAGACCCAGTACTTC.

This rearrangement joins TRBV6-2 or TRBV6-3 to TRBJ2-5; maybe TRBD2 (6 bases). Looked up from germline, CDR1 is MNHEY and CDR2 is SVGEGT. This CDR3 comprises 14 residues. Trimming took off 4 bases at V and 5 bases at J, with 14 bases between the two ends. In DNA, the CDR3 is TGTGCCAGCAGTTGGGGGACTTTGGAGGAGACCCAGTACTTC. It yields the protein CASSWGTLEETQYF.

This chain joins TRBV18 and TRBJ2-3; TRBD2 matches at 13 bases. This CDR3 has 16 residues. Germline V gene lookup returns CDR1 KGHSH and CDR2 LQKENI. The trim removed 3 bases at V and 6 bases at J, leaving 6 bases unmatched. The CDR3: CASSPRLAGGHDTQYF. CDR3 nucleotides: TGTGCCAGCTCACCCCGACTAGCGGGGGGCCATGATACGCAGTATTTT.

This clone was detected a few times. The chain combines TRBV3-1 (or the pseudogene TRBV3-2) with TRBJ1-5; D is undetermined. The CDR3 consists of 14 residues. Trimming took off 1 base at V and 2 bases at J, with 6 bases between the two ends. From germline, CDR1 is LGHDT and CDR2 YNNKEL (reference sequence). CDR3 loop: CASSQGSGNQPQHF. In DNA, the CDR3 is TGTGCCAGCAGCCAAGGTTCGGGCAATCAGCCCCAGCATTTT.

This clone was seen a single time. The rearrangement joins TRBV27 to TRBJ1-1, with D possibly TRBD1 on 6 matching bases. CDR3 length: 14 amino acids. CDR1 is MNHEY, CDR2 SMNVEV, per germline (reference sequence). The ends were cut back, 3 bases at V and 2 bases at J, with 10 bases in the middle. In nucleotides, the CDR3 is TGTGCCAGCAGTTTGAGGGGACATAACACTGAAGCTTTCTTT. Translating it yields CASSLRGHNTEAFF.

V is TRBV18 and J is TRBJ2-7; TRBD1 is a possible D gene (6 bases). Trimming shortened V by 5 bases and J by 3 bases, and 17 bases separated the two germline ends. Germline assignment: CDR1 KGHSH and CDR2 LQKENI. There are 15 residues in the CDR3. The CDR3 DNA reads as TGTGCCAGCTCAGAACAGGGTGCCGGGAACTACGAGCAGTACTTC. Its protein is CASSEQGAGNYEQYF.

The rearrangement links TRBV6-4 to TRBJ2-1; 13 nucleotides align to TRBD2. Germline values: CDR1 MRHNA, CDR2 SNTAGT. The V segment lost 3 bases and the J segment 6 bases; nucleotides outside the gene matches: 14. This CDR3 contains 19 residues. The CDR3: CASSDSGLAGLGGGNEQFF. In DNA form, the CDR3 reads TGTGCCAGCAGTGATTCGGGACTAGCGGGGTTGGGTGGGGGCAATGAGCAGTTCTTC.

The chain recombines TRBV10-3 with TRBJ2-1; weak D call: TRBD2 (5 bases). The CDR3 is 14 amino acids. The V gene's germline CDR1 is ENHRY and CDR2 SYGVKD. The germline V and J ends were trimmed by 0 bases and 6 bases, with 9 bases remaining between them. The CDR3 protein is CAISESMSGNEQFF. The CDR3 DNA reads TGTGCCATCAGTGAGTCTATGAGCGGCAATGAGCAGTTCTTC.

V and J are TRBV27 and TRBJ1-2; D might be TRBD1 (6 bases). V lost 6 bases and J 8 bases, leaving 16 bases between the germline ends. The CDR3 consists of 13 residues. Germline V CDR1 and CDR2: MNHEY, SMNVEV (reference sequence). In DNA, the CDR3 is TGTGCCAGCAGGTCAGGGGAGATAGGGGGCTACACCTTC. It encodes CASRSGEIGGYTF.

The rearrangement links TRBV3-1 (or the pseudogene TRBV3-2) to TRBJ1-6; D is perhaps TRBD1 (6 bases). V lost 7 bases and J lost 9, with 13 bases in between. The germline V gene encodes CDR1 LGHDT and CDR2 YNNKEL (reference sequence). This CDR3 has 13 residues. Written as DNA, the CDR3 is TGTGCCAGCACCCTGAAAGGGGGTTCACCCCTCCACTTT. It is translated as CASTLKGGSPLHF.